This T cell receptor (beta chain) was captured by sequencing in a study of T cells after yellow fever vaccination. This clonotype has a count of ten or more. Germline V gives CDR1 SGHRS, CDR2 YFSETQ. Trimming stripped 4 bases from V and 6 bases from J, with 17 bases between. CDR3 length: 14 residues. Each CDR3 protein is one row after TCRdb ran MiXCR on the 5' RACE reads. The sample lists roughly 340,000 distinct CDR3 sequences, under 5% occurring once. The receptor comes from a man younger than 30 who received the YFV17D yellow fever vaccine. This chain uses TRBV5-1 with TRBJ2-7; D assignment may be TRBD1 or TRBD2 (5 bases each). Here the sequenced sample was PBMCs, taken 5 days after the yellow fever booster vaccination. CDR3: CASSAGGQGAEQYF. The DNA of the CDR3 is TGCGCCAGCAGCGCGGGCGGCCAGGGCGCCGAGCAGTACTTC.